Listed below are T cell receptor beta chains from one sample, sequenced in a study of shared clonotypes between healthy human individuals. The protocol was immunoSEQ multiplex PCR, while the TCRdb copy is restricted to in-frame clones and leaves out a portion. Here the sample spans approximately 980,000 clones, 70% to 85% being singletons. Sequenced: memory CD4+ T cells sorted from blood. The receptors were gathered from a man between 18 and 35 years old in good health. CDR3s include the opening cysteine and the closing phenylalanine or tryptophan. The order of the fields is clone size, V gene, D gene, J gene, CDR3 protein, CDR3 DNA. A D gene is named only where the DNA matches it firmly. A row's size may be missing; if present it is once, few, many or a size class.

clone size: NA; V gene: TRBV5-6; D gene: NA; J gene: TRBJ1-1; CDR3 protein: CASSSYHKATPMNTEAFF; CDR3 DNA: TGTGCCAGCAGCTCGTATCATAAAGCGACACCCATGAACACTGAAGCTTTCTTT
clone size: once; V gene: TRBV5-1; D gene: TRBD2; J gene: TRBJ2-7; CDR3 protein: CASSQTLAGVVEQYF; CDR3 DNA: TGCGCCAGCAGCCAAACCCTAGCGGGAGTGGTCGAGCAGTACTTC
clone size: NA; V gene: TRBV7-9; D gene: TRBD1; J gene: TRBJ2-7; CDR3 protein: CASSLVGLTGGNEQYF; CDR3 DNA: TGTGCCAGCAGCTTAGTGGGGTTGACAGGGGGCAACGAGCAGTACTTC
clone size: NA; V gene: TRBV4-1; D gene: TRBD2; J gene: TRBJ2-2; CDR3 protein: CASSQQLAGASGELFF; CDR3 DNA: TGCGCCAGCAGCCAACAGCTAGCGGGAGCATCCGGGGAGCTGTTTTTT
clone size: NA; V gene: TRBV10-3; D gene: NA; J gene: TRBJ2-3; CDR3 protein: CAISESTPGSEYF; CDR3 DNA: TGTGCCATCAGTGAGTCGACTCCCGGGTCCGAGTATTTT
clone size: NA; V gene: TRBV5-6; D gene: TRBD2; J gene: TRBJ2-2; CDR3 protein: CASSPLAGAAGELFF; CDR3 DNA: TGTGCCAGCAGCCCCCTAGCGGGAGCTGCCGGGGAGCTGTTTTTT
clone size: NA; V gene: TRBV13; D gene: TRBD2; J gene: TRBJ2-7; CDR3 protein: CASSPRLAPEQYF; CDR3 DNA: TGTGCCAGCAGCCCAAGACTAGCACCCGAGCAGTACTTC
clone size: NA; V gene: TRBV28; D gene: NA; J gene: TRBJ2-1; CDR3 protein: CASRGPHEQFF; CDR3 DNA: TGTGCCAGCAGGGGACCCCATGAGCAGTTCTTC
clone size: NA; V gene: TRBV18; D gene: NA; J gene: TRBJ2-7; CDR3 protein: CASSPDGSYEQYF; CDR3 DNA: TGTGCCAGCTCCCCCGATGGATCCTACGAGCAGTACTTC
clone size: once; V gene: TRBV6-6; D gene: TRBD1; J gene: TRBJ2-7; CDR3 protein: CATLGQVGEQYF; CDR3 DNA: TGTGCCACTTTAGGACAGGTTGGCGAGCAGTACTTC
clone size: NA; V gene: TRBV27; D gene: TRBD1; J gene: TRBJ1-1; CDR3 protein: CASSWTGIEAFF; CDR3 DNA: TGTGCCAGCAGTTGGACAGGGATCGAAGCTTTCTTT
clone size: NA; V gene: TRBV27; D gene: NA; J gene: TRBJ1-1; CDR3 protein: CASSPRQITEAFF; CDR3 DNA: TGTGCCAGCAGTCCCCGACAGATCACTGAAGCTTTCTTT
clone size: NA; V gene: TRBV7-8; D gene: NA; J gene: TRBJ1-5; CDR3 protein: CASSGGLQGQGNQPQHF; CDR3 DNA: TGTGCCAGCAGCGGTGGCCTACAGGGTCAGGGCAATCAGCCCCAGCATTTT
clone size: NA; V gene: TRBV27; D gene: NA; J gene: TRBJ1-4; CDR3 protein: CASSMAGRNEKLFF; CDR3 DNA: TGTGCCAGCAGCATGGCGGGTAGGAATGAAAAACTGTTTTTT
clone size: NA; V gene: TRBV10-3; D gene: NA; J gene: TRBJ2-1; CDR3 protein: CATANAGDNEQFF; CDR3 DNA: TGTGCCACTGCGAACGCAGGGGACAATGAGCAGTTCTTC
clone size: NA; V gene: TRBV19; D gene: NA; J gene: TRBJ2-6; CDR3 protein: CASTPEASGANVLTF; CDR3 DNA: TGTGCCAGTACCCCCGAGGCCTCTGGGGCCAACGTCCTGACTTTC
clone size: NA; V gene: TRBV15; D gene: NA; J gene: TRBJ2-7; CDR3 protein: CATSMGLFSGEQYF; CDR3 DNA: TGTGCCACCAGCATGGGACTCTTCTCGGGAGAGCAGTACTTC
clone size: NA; V gene: TRBV6-6; D gene: TRBD2; J gene: TRBJ2-1; CDR3 protein: CASSSLAGAYNEQFF; CDR3 DNA: TGTGCCAGCAGTTCACTAGCGGGGGCTTACAATGAGCAGTTCTTC
clone size: NA; V gene: TRBV7-2; D gene: TRBD2; J gene: TRBJ2-7; CDR3 protein: CASSSQGGSEQYF; CDR3 DNA: TGTGCCAGCAGCTCCCAAGGCGGGAGCGAGCAGTACTTC
clone size: NA; V gene: TRBV19; D gene: NA; J gene: TRBJ1-1; CDR3 protein: CASSIVGSVNTEAFF; CDR3 DNA: TGTGCCAGTAGTATAGTGGGCAGCGTGAACACTGAAGCTTTCTTT
clone size: once; V gene: TRBV7-8; D gene: NA; J gene: TRBJ2-3; CDR3 protein: CASSLEGSSTDTQYF; CDR3 DNA: TGTGCCAGCAGCTTAGAGGGCAGTAGCACAGATACGCAGTATTTT
clone size: once; V gene: TRBV2; D gene: NA; J gene: TRBJ2-7; CDR3 protein: CASRTTGTYEQYF; CDR3 DNA: TGTGCCAGCAGGACGACAGGAACCTACGAGCAGTACTTC
clone size: NA; V gene: TRBV12-5; D gene: NA; J gene: TRBJ1-3; CDR3 protein: CASGSPQGGNTIYF; CDR3 DNA: TGTGCTAGTGGTTCCCCCCAGGGAGGAAACACCATATATTTT
clone size: NA; V gene: TRBV6-1; D gene: NA; J gene: TRBJ1-3; CDR3 protein: CASSVEPGNTIYF; CDR3 DNA: TGTGCCAGCAGTGTGGAGCCCGGAAACACCATATATTTT
clone size: NA; V gene: TRBV9; D gene: NA; J gene: TRBJ2-7; CDR3 protein: CASSPKGTGTYEQYF; CDR3 DNA: TGTGCCAGCAGCCCCAAAGGAACTGGGACCTACGAGCAGTACTTC
clone size: NA; V gene: TRBV19; D gene: NA; J gene: TRBJ1-1; CDR3 protein: CASSIGGQGKGKSTEAFF; CDR3 DNA: TGTGCCAGTAGTATCGGGGGGCAGGGAAAGGGTAAGAGCACTGAAGCTTTCTTT
clone size: once; V gene: TRBV7-9; D gene: NA; J gene: TRBJ2-1; CDR3 protein: CASSLGGASYNEQFF; CDR3 DNA: TGTGCCAGCAGCTTAGGGGGGGCCTCCTACAATGAGCAGTTCTTC
clone size: NA; V gene: TRBV6-6; D gene: TRBD2; J gene: TRBJ2-7; CDR3 protein: CASSERGDVYEQYF; CDR3 DNA: TGTGCCAGCAGTGAGCGGGGGGACGTCTACGAGCAGTACTTC
clone size: NA; V gene: TRBV18; D gene: TRBD1; J gene: TRBJ2-7; CDR3 protein: CASSLTGGEEQYF; CDR3 DNA: TGTGCCAGCTCGCTGACAGGGGGCGAAGAGCAGTACTTC
clone size: NA; V gene: TRBV15; D gene: TRBD1; J gene: TRBJ1-2; CDR3 protein: CATSSDGQGIYGYTF; CDR3 DNA: TGTGCCACCAGCAGTGACGGACAGGGAATCTATGGCTACACCTTC
clone size: NA; V gene: TRBV6-5; D gene: NA; J gene: TRBJ2-5; CDR3 protein: CASTLAKGETQYF; CDR3 DNA: TGTGCCAGCACGCTAGCGAAGGGTGAGACCCAGTACTTC
clone size: once; V gene: TRBV19; D gene: NA; J gene: TRBJ1-5; CDR3 protein: CASTLEQGSNQPQHF; CDR3 DNA: TGTGCCAGTACCCTGGAACAGGGCAGCAATCAGCCCCAGCATTTT
clone size: NA; V gene: TRBV30; D gene: NA; J gene: TRBJ2-5; CDR3 protein: CAIIVKGRMGLSQETQYF; CDR3 DNA: TGTGCCATTATCGTAAAGGGGAGAATGGGCCTCTCCCAAGAGACCCAGTACTTC
clone size: NA; V gene: TRBV19; D gene: NA; J gene: TRBJ1-1; CDR3 protein: CASSALGEKAFF; CDR3 DNA: TGTGCCAGTAGTGCCCTGGGGGAGAAAGCTTTCTTT